The present TCR beta chain was sequenced within a study of PD-1 blockade in classical Hodgkin lymphoma. Study results and limitations: Partial responders and progressors had significantly lower baseline TCR diversity.

Assay: immunoSEQ multiplex PCR; the TCRdb copy retains only in-frame clones and omits some. The data show fewer than 30,000 clones, roughly four fifths seen once. All patients experienced relapse after autologous stem cell transplantation, and brentuximab vedotin exposure was variable. Responses achieved at best were complete response, partial response or progressive disease. As for this clone: Its antigen is not known.

The origin of this receptor is a human donor with classical Hodgkin lymphoma. Sequencing was performed on peripheral blood mononuclear cells (PBMCs), taken before the second cycle of nivolumab.

The CDR3 is CASNPNQGAREKLFF. CDR3 nucleotides: TGTGCCAGCAACCCGAACCAGGGGGCCAGGGAAAAACTGTTTTTT. This chain links TRBV6-1 with TRBJ1-4, with 8 bases matching TRBD1. Germline V gene sequence: CDR1 MNHNS, CDR2 SASEGT. CDR3 length: 15 amino acids. Trimming removed 7 bases from V and 8 bases from J; junction bases left unmatched: 12.